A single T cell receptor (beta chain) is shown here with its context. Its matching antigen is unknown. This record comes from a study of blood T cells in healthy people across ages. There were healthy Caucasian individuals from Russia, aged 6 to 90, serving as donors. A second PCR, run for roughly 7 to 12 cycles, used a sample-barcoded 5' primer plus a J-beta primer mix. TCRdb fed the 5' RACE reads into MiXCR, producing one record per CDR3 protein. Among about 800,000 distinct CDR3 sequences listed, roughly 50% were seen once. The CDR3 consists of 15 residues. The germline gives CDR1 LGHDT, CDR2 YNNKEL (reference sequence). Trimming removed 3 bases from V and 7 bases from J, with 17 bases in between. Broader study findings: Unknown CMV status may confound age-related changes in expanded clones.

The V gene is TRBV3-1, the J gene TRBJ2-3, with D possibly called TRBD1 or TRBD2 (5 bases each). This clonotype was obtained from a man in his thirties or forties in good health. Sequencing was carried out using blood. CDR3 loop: CASSQLLGVGNTQYF. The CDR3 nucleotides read TGTGCCAGCAGCCAGCTTTTGGGGGTAGGAAATACGCAGTATTTT.